This T cell receptor beta chain appears in the sequencing data of a study of T cells in Graves' hyperthyroidism and ophthalmopathy. Study summary: Peripheral blood samples were taken at initial diagnosis, prior to any treatment.

This clonotype was detected ten times or more. The V and J ends lost 1 base and 5 bases respectively, with 12 bases between them. Germline lookup yields CDR1 MNHEY and CDR2 SMNVEV (reference sequence). The CDR3 covers 15 residues. RNA transcripts provided the source from which TCR beta CDR3 regions were amplified. The study used the HTBI primer set for a first-round RT-PCR of the TCR CDR3. TCRdb reprocessed the multiplex PCR reads with MiXCR, giving one entry per CDR3 protein. The table lists approximately 410,000 distinct CDR3 sequences, roughly 15% of them singletons, with about 4.9% in the top ten. Stable hyperthyroidism: no ophthalmopathy progression over 18 months of follow-up. Reasons for excluding patients were uncontrolled infection, other autoimmune disease, pregnancy or lactation. In making diagnoses, clinical symptoms, serum thyroxine and TRAb, thyroid ultrasound and orbital computed tomography were all used.

The chain is built from TRBV27 and TRBJ1-5; no reliable D call. The origin of this receptor is a woman younger than 30 with Graves' hyperthyroidism. Specimen: blood. CDR3 nucleotides: TGTGCCAGCAGTTTATTCAGTACGGGCGATCAGCCCCAGCATTTT. Its protein product is CASSLFSTGDQPQHF.